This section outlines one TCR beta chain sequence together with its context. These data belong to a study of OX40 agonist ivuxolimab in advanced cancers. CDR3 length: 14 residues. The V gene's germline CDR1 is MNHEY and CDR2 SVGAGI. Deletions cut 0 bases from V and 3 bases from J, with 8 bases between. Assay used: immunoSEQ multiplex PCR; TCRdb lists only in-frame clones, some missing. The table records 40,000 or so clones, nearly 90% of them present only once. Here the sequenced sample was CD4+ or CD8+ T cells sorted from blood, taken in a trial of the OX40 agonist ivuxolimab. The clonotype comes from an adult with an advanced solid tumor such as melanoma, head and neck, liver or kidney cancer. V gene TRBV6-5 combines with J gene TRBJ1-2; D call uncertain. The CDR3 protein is CASSYSPEYYGYTF. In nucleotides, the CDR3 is TGTGCCAGCAGTTACTCGCCAGAATACTATGGCTACACCTTC.